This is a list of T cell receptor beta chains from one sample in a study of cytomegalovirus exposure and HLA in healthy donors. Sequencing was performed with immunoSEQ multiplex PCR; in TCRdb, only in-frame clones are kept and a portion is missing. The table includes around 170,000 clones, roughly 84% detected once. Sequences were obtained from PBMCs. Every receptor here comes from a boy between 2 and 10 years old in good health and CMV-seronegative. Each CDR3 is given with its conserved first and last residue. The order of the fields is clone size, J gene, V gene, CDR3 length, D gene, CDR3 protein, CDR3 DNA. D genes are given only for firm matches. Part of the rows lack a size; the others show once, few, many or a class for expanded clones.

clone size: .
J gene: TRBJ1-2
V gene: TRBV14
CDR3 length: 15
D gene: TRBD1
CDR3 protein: CASSQVTATGTGYTF
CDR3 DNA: TGTGCCAGCAGCCAAGTAACCGCGACAGGGACTGGCTACACCTTC

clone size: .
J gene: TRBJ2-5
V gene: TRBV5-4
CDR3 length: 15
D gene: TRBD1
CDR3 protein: CASSLATGVGETQYF
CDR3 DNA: TGTGCCAGCAGCTTGGCAACAGGGGTTGGGGAGACCCAGTACTTC

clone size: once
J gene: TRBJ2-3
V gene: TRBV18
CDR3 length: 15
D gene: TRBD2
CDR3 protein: CASSPTGGTSDTQYF
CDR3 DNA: TGTGCCAGCTCACCAACGGGAGGGACGTCGGATACGCAGTATTTT

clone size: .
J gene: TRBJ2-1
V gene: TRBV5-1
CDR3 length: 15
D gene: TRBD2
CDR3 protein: CASSLGDGRANEQFF
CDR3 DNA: TGCGCCAGCAGCTTGGGCGACGGGAGGGCCAATGAGCAGTTCTTC

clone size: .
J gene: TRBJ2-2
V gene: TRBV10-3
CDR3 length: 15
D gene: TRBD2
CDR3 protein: CAISDSGRGAGELFF
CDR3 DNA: TGTGCCATCAGTGATAGCGGGAGGGGCGCCGGGGAGCTGTTTTTT

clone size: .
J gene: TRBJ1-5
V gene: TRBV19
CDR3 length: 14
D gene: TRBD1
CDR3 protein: CASSDRGHNQPQHF
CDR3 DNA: TGTGCCAGTAGTGACAGGGGTCACAATCAGCCCCAGCATTTT

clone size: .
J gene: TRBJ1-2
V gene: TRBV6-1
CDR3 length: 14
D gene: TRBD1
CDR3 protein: CASRRDDREYGYTF
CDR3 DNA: TGTGCCAGCAGGCGGGATGACAGGGAGTATGGCTACACCTTC

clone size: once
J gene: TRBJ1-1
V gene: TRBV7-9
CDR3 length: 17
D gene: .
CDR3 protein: CASSFKRISGPWAEAFF
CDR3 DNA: TGTGCCAGCAGCTTCAAAAGGATCTCAGGCCCGTGGGCTGAAGCTTTCTTT

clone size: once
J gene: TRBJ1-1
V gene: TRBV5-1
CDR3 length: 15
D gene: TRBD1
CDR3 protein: CASHNGQGLNTEAFF
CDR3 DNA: TGCGCCAGCCATAACGGACAGGGACTGAACACTGAAGCTTTCTTT

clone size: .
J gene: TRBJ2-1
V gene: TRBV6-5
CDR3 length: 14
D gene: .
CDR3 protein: CASSYSTSVLGQFF
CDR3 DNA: TGTGCCAGCAGTTACTCGACTAGTGTCCTTGGGCAGTTCTTC

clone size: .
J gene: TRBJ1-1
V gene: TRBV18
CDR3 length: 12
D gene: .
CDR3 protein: CASSPGEGEAFF
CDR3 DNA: TGTGCCAGCTCACCGGGCGAGGGTGAAGCTTTCTTT

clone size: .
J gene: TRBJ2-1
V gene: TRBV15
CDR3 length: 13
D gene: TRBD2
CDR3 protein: CATASGRDNEQFF
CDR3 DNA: TGTGCCACCGCGAGCGGGAGGGACAATGAGCAGTTCTTC

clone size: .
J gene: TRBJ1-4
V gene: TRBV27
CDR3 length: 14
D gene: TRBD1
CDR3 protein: CASSPRDRGQKLFF
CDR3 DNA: TGTGCCAGCAGTCCCCGGGACAGGGGGCAAAAACTGTTTTTT

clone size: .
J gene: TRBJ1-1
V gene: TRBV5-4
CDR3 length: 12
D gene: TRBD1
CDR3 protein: CASSYDREEAFF
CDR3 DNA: TGTGCCAGCAGCTACGACAGGGAAGAAGCTTTCTTT

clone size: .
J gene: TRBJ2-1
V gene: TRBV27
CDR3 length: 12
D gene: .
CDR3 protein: CASSLWPNEQFF
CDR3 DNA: TGTGCCAGCAGTTTATGGCCGAATGAGCAGTTCTTC

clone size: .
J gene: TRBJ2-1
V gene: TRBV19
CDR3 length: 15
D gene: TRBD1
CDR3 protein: CASSTKDRGINEQFF
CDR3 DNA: TGTGCCAGTAGTACGAAGGACAGGGGAATCAATGAGCAGTTCTTC

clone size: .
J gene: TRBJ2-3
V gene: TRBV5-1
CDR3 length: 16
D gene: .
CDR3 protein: CASSLVGPGDTDTQYF
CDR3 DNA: TGCGCCAGCAGCTTGGTAGGTCCAGGGGACACAGATACGCAGTATTTT

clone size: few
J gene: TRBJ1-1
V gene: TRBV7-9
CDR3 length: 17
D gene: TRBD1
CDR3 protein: CASSLALTGSKHTEAFF
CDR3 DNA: TGTGCCAGCAGCTTAGCGTTGACAGGGAGTAAACACACTGAAGCTTTCTTT

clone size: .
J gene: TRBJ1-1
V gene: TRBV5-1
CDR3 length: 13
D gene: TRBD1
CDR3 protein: CASSPDRVTEAFF
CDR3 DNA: TGCGCCAGCAGCCCCGACAGGGTTACTGAAGCTTTCTTT

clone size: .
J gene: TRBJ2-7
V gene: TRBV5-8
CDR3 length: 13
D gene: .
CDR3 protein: CASSWQVRYEQYF
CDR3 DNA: TGTGCCAGCAGCTGGCAGGTTCGCTACGAGCAGTACTTC

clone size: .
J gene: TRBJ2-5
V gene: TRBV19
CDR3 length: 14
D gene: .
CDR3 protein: CASSPQGAGETQYF
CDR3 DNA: TGTGCCAGTAGCCCACAGGGAGCAGGGGAGACCCAGTACTTC

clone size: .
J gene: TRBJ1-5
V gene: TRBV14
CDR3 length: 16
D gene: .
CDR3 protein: CASSQDGGWSNQPQHF
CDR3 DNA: TGTGCCAGCAGCCAAGATGGAGGTTGGAGCAATCAGCCCCAGCATTTT

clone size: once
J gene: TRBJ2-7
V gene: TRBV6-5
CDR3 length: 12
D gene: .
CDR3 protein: CASSSGGYEQYF
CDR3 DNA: TGTGCCAGCAGTTCGGGTGGCTACGAGCAGTACTTC

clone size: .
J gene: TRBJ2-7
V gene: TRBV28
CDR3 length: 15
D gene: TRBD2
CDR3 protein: CASSHLGRERGEQYF
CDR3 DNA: TGTGCCAGCAGTCACCTCGGGAGGGAGCGTGGCGAGCAGTACTTC

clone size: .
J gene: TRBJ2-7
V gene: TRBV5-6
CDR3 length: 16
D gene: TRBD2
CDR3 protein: CASSRSRAGDYYEQYF
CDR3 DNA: TGTGCCAGCAGCAGGAGTAGGGCCGGGGACTACTACGAGCAGTACTTC

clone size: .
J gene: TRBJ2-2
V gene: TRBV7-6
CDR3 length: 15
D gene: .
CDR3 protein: CASSLGGAGAGELFF
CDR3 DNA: TGTGCCAGCAGCTTAGGCGGGGCAGGTGCCGGGGAGCTGTTTTTT

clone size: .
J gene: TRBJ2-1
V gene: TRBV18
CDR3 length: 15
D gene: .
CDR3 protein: CASSPPYDYYNEQFF
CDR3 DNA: TGTGCCAGCTCACCCCCTTACGACTATTACAATGAGCAGTTCTTC

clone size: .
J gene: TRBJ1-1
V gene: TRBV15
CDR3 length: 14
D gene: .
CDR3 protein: CATSSLREGTEAFF
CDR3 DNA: TGTGCCACCAGCAGCCTCAGGGAAGGCACTGAAGCTTTCTTT

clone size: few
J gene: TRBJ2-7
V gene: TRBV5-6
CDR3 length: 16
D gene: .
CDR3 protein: CASSRSPLSAGYEQYF
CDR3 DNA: TGTGCCAGCAGCCGATCGCCACTATCGGCGGGCTACGAGCAGTACTTC

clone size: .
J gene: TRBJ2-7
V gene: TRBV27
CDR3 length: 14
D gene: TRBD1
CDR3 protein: CASSYDRAKNEQYF
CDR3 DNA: TGTGCCAGCAGTTATGACAGGGCAAAAAACGAGCAGTACTTC

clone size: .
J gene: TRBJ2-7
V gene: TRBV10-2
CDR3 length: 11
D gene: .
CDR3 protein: CASSGELAFDF
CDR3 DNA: TGCGCCAGCAGTGGGGAGCTGGCCTTCGACTTC

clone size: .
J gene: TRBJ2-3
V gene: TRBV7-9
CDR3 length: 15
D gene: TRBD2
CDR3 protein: CSSGQSGSLTDTQYF
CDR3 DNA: TGTTCCAGCGGTCAGAGCGGGAGCCTGACAGATACGCAGTATTTT

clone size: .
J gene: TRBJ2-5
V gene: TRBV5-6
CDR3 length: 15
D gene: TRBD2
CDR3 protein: CASRLGLADQETQYF
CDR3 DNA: TGTGCCAGCAGATTAGGGCTAGCGGATCAAGAGACCCAGTACTTC

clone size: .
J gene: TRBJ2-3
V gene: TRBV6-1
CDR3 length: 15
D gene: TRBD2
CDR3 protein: CASSEYRREADTQYF
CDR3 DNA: TGTGCCAGCAGTGAATATCGGCGGGAGGCAGATACGCAGTATTTT

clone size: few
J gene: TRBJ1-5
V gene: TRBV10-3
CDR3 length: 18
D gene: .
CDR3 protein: CAISESGGKTYSNQPQHF
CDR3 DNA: TGTGCCATCAGTGAGTCGGGCGGGAAGACTTATAGCAATCAGCCCCAGCATTTT

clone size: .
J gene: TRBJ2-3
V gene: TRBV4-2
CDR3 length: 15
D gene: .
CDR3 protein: CASSQGLAFTDTQYF
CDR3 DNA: TGTGCCAGCAGCCAAGGGCTAGCGTTCACAGATACGCAGTATTTT

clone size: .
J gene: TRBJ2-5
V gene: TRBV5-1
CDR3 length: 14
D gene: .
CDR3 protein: CASSRGLVQETQYF
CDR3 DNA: TGCGCCAGCAGCCGGGGACTGGTCCAAGAGACCCAGTACTTC

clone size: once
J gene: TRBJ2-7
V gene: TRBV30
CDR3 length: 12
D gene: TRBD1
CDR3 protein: CAWGQGTYEQYF
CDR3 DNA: TGTGCCTGGGGACAGGGAACATACGAGCAGTACTTC

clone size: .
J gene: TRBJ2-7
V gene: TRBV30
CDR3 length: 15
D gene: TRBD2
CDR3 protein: CAWRRGLAASYEQYF
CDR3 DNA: TGTGCCTGGAGACGCGGACTAGCGGCTTCCTACGAGCAGTACTTC

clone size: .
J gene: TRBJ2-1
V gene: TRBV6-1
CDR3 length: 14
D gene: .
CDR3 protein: CASTHGGLYNEQFF
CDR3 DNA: TGTGCCAGCACCCATGGGGGACTGTACAATGAGCAGTTCTTC

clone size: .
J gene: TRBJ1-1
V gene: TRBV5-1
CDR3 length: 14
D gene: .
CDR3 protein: CASSLHGEGTEAFF
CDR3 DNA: TGCGCCAGCAGCTTACACGGAGAGGGCACTGAAGCTTTCTTT

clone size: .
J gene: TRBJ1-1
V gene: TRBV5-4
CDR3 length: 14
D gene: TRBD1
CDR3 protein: CASSFTGANTEAFF
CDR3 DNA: TGTGCCAGCAGCTTCACAGGGGCTAACACTGAAGCTTTCTTT

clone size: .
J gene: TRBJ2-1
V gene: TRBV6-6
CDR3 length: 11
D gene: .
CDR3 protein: CASSPLDEQFF
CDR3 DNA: TGTGCCAGCAGCCCGCTAGATGAGCAGTTCTTC

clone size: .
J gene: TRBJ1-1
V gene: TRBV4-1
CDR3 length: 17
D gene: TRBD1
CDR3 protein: CASSQVDRVDENTEAFF
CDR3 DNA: TGCGCCAGCAGCCAAGTTGACAGGGTGGATGAGAACACTGAAGCTTTCTTT

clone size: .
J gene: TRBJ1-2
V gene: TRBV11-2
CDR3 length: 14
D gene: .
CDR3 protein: CASSRDTEIYGYTF
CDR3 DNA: TGTGCCAGCTCGAGGGACACGGAAATTTATGGCTACACCTTC